What follows are 24 T cell receptor beta chains derived from one specimen sequenced in a study of CD8+CD57+ T cells in acquired aplastic anemia. Patients chosen for sequencing had shown CD8+CD57+ cell expansion by flow cytometry. Both TCR beta VDJ combination and CDR3 sequence profiling were carried out. Genomic DNA was the template for this profiling. TCRdb reanalysed the reads using MiXCR and keeps one entry per CDR3 protein. This table holds some 160,000 distinct CDR3 sequences, roughly half found once. The sequencing sample was made of sorted CD4+, CD8+, or CD8+CD57+ T cells (not recorded which) from PBMCs. These receptors were collected from a human donor with aplastic anemia.

This clonotype was seen more than once but under ten times. The genes are TRBV10-3 and TRBJ2-7; D is unresolved. The V end was cut by 4 bases, the J end by 6 bases, with 13 bases between. The CDR3 is 13 amino acids. CDR1 is ENHRY, CDR2 SYGVKD, per germline. The CDR3 DNA sequence: TGTGCCATCAGTGCAGACTTCGTCGGCGAGCAGTACTTC. Protein: CAISADFVGEQYF.

This clonotype was picked up many times. The genes are TRBV6-1 and TRBJ1-6, with a tentative D call TRBD1 (6 bases). Trimming cost V 6 bases and J 9 bases, with 18 bases left between them. This CDR3 spans 15 amino acids. Germline V gene lookup returns CDR1 MNHNS and CDR2 SASEGT. CDR3 bases: TGTGCCAGCAGAACAACTATGGGGGGCTTTTCACCCCTCCACTTT. This codes for CASRTTMGGFSPLHF.

Many counts were recorded for this clonotype. The J gene is TRBJ1-2, the V gene TRBV12-3 or TRBV12-4; D is unclear. Trimming shortened V by 6 bases and J by 6 bases, and 14 bases separated the two germline ends. CDR3 length: 13 residues. The CDR3 loop is CASSQKDRHGYTF. In DNA form, the CDR3 reads TGTGCCAGCAGCCAGAAAGACCGTCATGGCTACACCTTC.

This clonotype was found once. The chain couples TRBV20-1 to TRBJ1-2; D not certain. With 0 bases removed from V and 8 bases from J, the gap between germline ends came to 13 bases. The CDR3 sequence is 13 residues long. The germline V gene has CDR1 DFQATT and CDR2 SNEGSKA (reference sequence). As DNA, the CDR3 is TGCAGTGCTAGAGATCATACACGTTCCGGCTACACCTTC. Its protein is CSARDHTRSGYTF.

J is TRBJ1-1 and V is TRBV20-1; D gene unclear. CDR3 size: 12 residues. Germline V lookup: CDR1 DFQATT, CDR2 SNEGSKA (reference sequence). The V end was cut by 0 bases, the J end by 6 bases, with 8 bases between. Here the CDR3 reads CSARETGPEAFF. The CDR3 nucleotides read TGCAGTGCTAGAGAGACCGGGCCTGAAGCTTTCTTT.

V usage is TRBV10-1 and J usage is TRBJ2-7; a possible D gene is TRBD1 (8 bases). V was trimmed by 10 bases and J by 2 bases, leaving 18 bases between them. CDR1 is WNHNN and CDR2 is SYGVQD in the germline V gene (reference sequence). The CDR3 contains 14 residues. In nucleotides, the CDR3 is TGCGCCATCGCGATACAGGGGGGGACCTACGAGCAGTACTTC. Translated: CAIAIQGGTYEQYF.

This clonotype was recorded many times. As DNA, the CDR3 is TGCAGTGTTCTGGTGGGGAACGGCAATCAGCCCCAGCATTTT. This gives the protein CSVLVGNGNQPQHF. The rearrangement links TRBV20-1 to TRBJ1-5; D gene ambiguous. Germline loops: CDR1 DFQATT, CDR2 SNEGSKA (reference sequence). The CDR3 runs to 14 residues. The V and J ends lost 7 bases and 2 bases respectively, with 15 bases between them.

This clonotype was seen repeatedly, ten times or more. V is TRBV20-1 and J is TRBJ1-5, with D unresolved. The length of the CDR3 is 13 residues. Germline V gene data show CDR1 as DFQATT and CDR2 as SNEGSKA (reference sequence). The V end was cut by 3 bases, the J end by 3 bases, with 9 bases between. The DNA for the CDR3 is TGCAGTGCTAGTCGAGGACTCAATCAGCCCCAGCATTTT. This encodes CSASRGLNQPQHF.

This clonotype was observed a few times. This chain connects TRBV10-3 to TRBJ1-6; D not certain. CDR1 is ENHRY and CDR2 is SYGVKD in the germline V gene. The CDR3 loop spans 14 amino acids. V was pared by 2 bases and J by 6 bases, with 8 bases between. The CDR3 region has the DNA TGTGCCATCAGTGAGGTCGGCAGTAATTCACCCCTCCACTTT. It translates to CAISEVGSNSPLHF.

The chain is built from TRBV7-7 and TRBJ2-5; no clear D gene. The CDR3 covers 13 residues. Trimming cost V 2 bases and J 5 bases, with 9 bases left between them. CDR1 SSHAT and CDR2 FNYEAQ come from the germline V gene (reference sequence). This CDR3 is CASSLIAGETQYF. CDR3 DNA: TGTGCCAGCAGCTTAATCGCCGGGGAGACCCAGTACTTC.

This clonotype was observed at least ten times. The chain is built from TRBV6-1 and TRBJ2-3; D possibly corresponds to TRBD1 (6 bases). Per germline, CDR1 MNHNS and CDR2 SASEGT. The length of the CDR3 is 14 residues. The V end lost 4 bases, the J end lost 2 bases, and 10 bases lay between the germline ends. The CDR3 region has the DNA TGTGCCAGCAGTGCACAGGGTGACACAGATACGCAGTATTTT. The encoded protein is CASSAQGDTDTQYF.

The chain uses TRBV19 and TRBJ1-6, with 7 bases identical to TRBD1. The CDR3 loop spans 14 amino acids. V was pared by 7 bases and J by 9 bases, with 9 bases of the junction left unmatched. Germline loops: CDR1 LNHDA, CDR2 SQIVND (reference sequence). In DNA, the CDR3 is TGTGCCAGTATCTCCAGGGGGGACGGTTCACCCCTCCACTTT. It yields the protein CASISRGDGSPLHF.

A remark on this clonotype: The junction does not match germline at one end; this may be a read error. The rearrangement joins TRBV11-2 to TRBJ2-2; TRBD2 agrees at 10 bases. CDR1 and CDR2 from the germline V gene are SGHAT and FQNNGV. This CDR3 is built from 19 residues. DNA of the CDR3: TGTGCCAGCAGCTTAGACCGGGTAGCGGGGGGCCGGAACGCCGGGGAGCTGTTTTTT. Translating it yields CASSLDRVAGGRNAGELFF.

This clonotype was seen ten or more times. CDR3 loop: CASSIGQGRGSNQPQHF. CDR3 bases: TGTGCCAGTAGTATTGGACAGGGCAGGGGAAGCAATCAGCCCCAGCATTTT. V is TRBV19 and J is TRBJ1-5; 8 bases map to TRBD1. The ends lost 3 bases at V and 1 base at J; junction bases unmatched: 8. The CDR3 is 17 residues long. The germline V gene encodes CDR1 LNHDA and CDR2 SQIVND (reference sequence). Using reference TRBV19 and TRBJ1-5 for the parts outside the CDR3, the full variable domain is DGGITQSPKYLFRKEGQNVTLSCEQNLNHDAMYWYRQDPGQGLRLIYYSQIVNDFQKGDIAEGYSVSREKKESFPLTVTSAQKNPTAFYLCASSIGQGRGSNQPQHFGDGTRLSIL.

This chain uses TRBV10-3 with TRBJ2-1; 8 positions match TRBD2. The CDR3 is made up of 15 amino acids. Trimming removed 6 bases from V and 0 bases from J; junction bases left unmatched: 4. Germline V gene sequence: CDR1 ENHRY, CDR2 SYGVKD. The CDR3 is CAIRTSGSSYNEQFF. In DNA, the CDR3 is TGTGCCATCAGAACTAGCGGTAGCTCCTACAATGAGCAGTTCTTC.

The sample holds a few counts of this clonotype. This chain uses TRBV24-1 with TRBJ2-2; D possibly uses TRBD1 or TRBD2 (5 bases each). Per the germline V gene, CDR1 is KGHDR and CDR2 is SFDVKD. The length of the CDR3 is 15 residues. Trimming removed 3 bases from V and 6 bases from J, with 13 bases in between. The CDR3 reads CATSDPARGAGELFF. The CDR3, as DNA: TGTGCCACCAGTGATCCGGCAAGGGGAGCCGGGGAGCTGTTTTTT.

By proportion, this clonotype is medium-sized. This chain joins TRBV20-1 and TRBJ2-1; weak D call: TRBD1 (5 bases). Trimming removed 3 bases from V and 4 bases from J, with 19 bases in between. The V gene's germline CDR1 is DFQATT and CDR2 SNEGSKA (reference sequence). The CDR3 covers 16 residues. DNA of the CDR3: TGCAGTGCTAGGCCCGGAGACAGCGCCCAATACAATGAGCAGTTCTTC. Its translation: CSARPGDSAQYNEQFF.

This clonotype was recorded at least ten times. V is TRBV7-2 and J is TRBJ1-4; TRBD1 matches 11 bases. CDR1 and CDR2 (germline): SGHTA, FQGNSA. V trimming: 4 bases; J trimming: 10 bases; junction bases outside the gene matches: 2. The length of the CDR3 is 13 residues. CDR3 coding DNA: TGTGCCAGCAGCTCTGGGACAGGGGGAAAACTGTTTTTT. Encoded protein: CASSSGTGGKLFF.

This clonotype was found many times. This chain connects TRBV2 to TRBJ1-1; tentative D call: TRBD1 (6 bases). V was trimmed by 1 base and J by 6 bases, leaving 12 bases between them. CDR1 SNHLY and CDR2 FYNNEI come from the germline V gene. CDR3 length: 14 amino acids. The CDR3 nucleotides are TGTGCCAGCAGTGAAGGGGGGGCGCTTGCTGAAGCTTTCTTT. This encodes CASSEGGALAEAFF. Filled out from reference TRBV2 and TRBJ1-1, the complete variable domain reads EPEVTQTPSHQVTQMGQEVILRCVPISNHLYFYWYRQILGQKVEFLVSFYNNEISEKSEIFDDQFSVERPDGSNFTLKIRSTKLEDSAMYFCASSEGGALAEAFFGQGTRLTVV.

This clonotype was seen a single time. This sequence may be a read error, since a much larger clone differs from it by one base. The chain has TRBV4-1 and TRBJ2-1; TRBD2 might be the D (6 bases). The CDR3 spans 12 residues. CDR1 and CDR2 from the germline V gene are MGHRA and YSYEKL. CDR3 in amino acids: CASSQDREKQLF. CDR3 bases: TGCGCCAGCAGCCAAGATCGGGAGAAGCAGCTCTTC.

This clonotype was found a few times. The rearrangement links TRBV7-3 to TRBJ1-1, with unresolved D. Germline V gene sequence: CDR1 SGHTA, CDR2 FQGTGA. Trimming took off 3 bases at V and 1 base at J, with 6 bases between the two ends. This CDR3 has 13 amino acids. The CDR3 bases are TGTGCCAGCAGCTTCCAAGGGAACACTGAAGCTTTCTTT. It yields the protein CASSFQGNTEAFF.

By share, this clonotype counts as medium-sized. The chain joins TRBV19 to TRBJ2-5; either TRBD1 or TRBD2 may fit D (5 bases each). Germline lookup yields CDR1 LNHDA and CDR2 SQIVND (reference sequence). This CDR3 has 13 residues. Trimming cost V 6 bases and J 4 bases, with 12 bases left between them. In DNA form, the CDR3 reads TGTGCCAGTAGCCAGGGAGTTAGAGAGACCCAGTACTTC. It specifies CASSQGVRETQYF.

The chain combines TRBV19 with TRBJ2-5; 9 bases are shared with TRBD1. J gave up 4 bases and V 7 bases, and 7 bases lay outside the gene matches. Germline CDR1 LNHDA, CDR2 SQIVND (reference sequence). The CDR3 runs to 14 residues. DNA of the CDR3: TGTGCCAGTAAAACAGGGGGCGGTGGAGAGACCCAGTACTTC. Translating gives CASKTGGGGETQYF. Based on the CDR3 plus reference TRBV19 and TRBJ2-5, the full variable domain is DGGITQSPKYLFRKEGQNVTLSCEQNLNHDAMYWYRQDPGQGLRLIYYSQIVNDFQKGDIAEGYSVSREKKESFPLTVTSAQKNPTAFYLCASKTGGGGETQYFGPGTRLLVL.

The V and J genes are TRBV5-4 and TRBJ2-5; D is unclear. CDR3 length: 12 residues. The germline V gene encodes CDR1 SGHNT and CDR2 YYREEE (reference sequence). Trimming stripped 4 bases from V and 0 bases from J, with 4 bases between. DNA for the CDR3: TGTGCCAGCAGCGACTACCAAGAGACCCAGTACTTC. It yields the protein CASSDYQETQYF.